What follows are 13 T cell receptor beta chains derived from one specimen sequenced in a study of OX40 agonist ivuxolimab in advanced cancers. Preparation of the library involved the immunoSEQ multiplex PCR assay. The clones in this table, taken by TCRdb from immuneACCESS, are in-frame only. Not every clone is retained; where verified, under half of the shortfall comes from an unresolved V gene, and the cause of the rest is unknown. The sample table records 23,000 or so clones; roughly 84% of these occur just once. 30% to 35% of the sample belongs to the ten largest clones. The sequencing here drew on CD4+ or CD8+ T cells sorted from blood, taken in a trial of the OX40 agonist ivuxolimab. The receptor source for this set is an adult with an advanced solid tumor such as melanoma, head and neck, liver or kidney cancer.

Here the CDR3 reads CASSQDWKGRVSGPQHF. The CDR3 bases are TGCGCCAGCAGCCAAGATTGGAAAGGGAGGGTCTCAGGGCCCCAGCATTTT. The genes are TRBV4-3 and TRBJ1-5; the D is unclear. The CDR3 is 17 amino acids. Trimming shortened V by 0 bases and J by 9 bases, and 21 bases separated the two germline ends. CDR1 is LGHNA and CDR2 is YSLEER in the germline V gene.

The V call is TRBV6-6, the J call TRBJ1-4, with 7 nucleotides matching TRBD1. V shed 5 bases, J shed 5 bases, and the junction held 11 bases outside the gene matches. Germline loops: CDR1 MNHNY, CDR2 SVGAGI (reference sequence). The CDR3 spans 16 residues. In nucleotides, the CDR3 is TGTGCCAGCAGTAAACACGGACAGGTGGCAAATGAAAAACTGTTTTTT. It translates to CASSKHGQVANEKLFF.

This clone has only one observation. CDR3 coding DNA: TGCGCCAGCAGCTTGACCGACAGGTCAAACAATGAGCAGTTCTTC. As protein: CASSLTDRSNNEQFF. This chain uses TRBV5-1 with TRBJ2-1; a possible D gene is TRBD1 (6 bases). The ends were cut back, 1 base at V and 5 bases at J, with 13 bases in the middle. This CDR3 spans 15 amino acids. Germline values: CDR1 SGHRS, CDR2 YFSETQ.

V gene TRBV19 combines with J gene TRBJ1-2; weak D call: TRBD1 (5 bases). CDR1 is LNHDA, CDR2 SQIVND, per germline (reference sequence). The V and J ends lost 6 bases and 3 bases respectively, with 11 bases between them. CDR3 length: 13 amino acids. CDR3 in amino acids: CASRTTGYYGYTF. CDR3 nucleotide sequence: TGTGCCAGTAGAACAACAGGATACTATGGCTACACCTTC.

The chain has TRBV4-3 and TRBJ1-1; D remains unclear. The CDR3 has 16 residues. The germline V gene encodes CDR1 LGHNA and CDR2 YSLEER. The ends were cut back, 1 base at V and 7 bases at J, with 19 bases in the middle. Here the CDR3 DNA reads TGCGCCAGCAGCCAAGGCCCGATGGGCAGGTCAATTGAAGCTTTCTTT. The encoded protein is CASSQGPMGRSIEAFF.

This clone was seen a single time. The V gene is TRBV21-1, the J gene TRBJ2-2. TRBV21-1 is classified as a pseudogene. The CDR3 length is 15 residues. The CDR3 sequence is CASSPWEDMTGELFF. CDR3 in DNA: TGTGCCAGCAGTCCCTGGGAAGACATGACCGGGGAGCTGTTTTTT.

In its sample, this clone ranks as medium-sized. This chain joins TRBV5-5 and TRBJ1-4; D may be TRBD1 (5 bases). Per germline, CDR1 SGHKS and CDR2 YYEKEE (reference sequence). This CDR3 contains 15 residues. V lost 4 bases to trimming and J lost 7 bases, with 17 bases between them. DNA of the CDR3: TGTGCCAGCAGCATGGACAACCTAAGGAGTGAAAAACTGTTTTTT. This translates into CASSMDNLRSEKLFF.

This clone was recorded only once. J is TRBJ2-1 and V is TRBV7-8; 10 nucleotides agree with TRBD2. The CDR3 has 17 amino acids. V trimming: 5 bases; J trimming: 6 bases; junction bases outside the gene matches: 13. Per germline, CDR1 SGHVS and CDR2 FQNEAQ. The CDR3 DNA follows: TGTGCCAGCAGCCTCCTGGGCTTAGCGGGAGGTGGCAATGAGCAGTTCTTC. It specifies CASSLLGLAGGGNEQFF.

This clone was recorded a few times. The chain is built from TRBV27 and TRBJ1-2; 8 bases agree with TRBD1. The CDR3 runs to 14 residues. After removal of 3 bases from V and 7 bases from J, the junction contained 7 bases not matched to a gene. Per germline, CDR1 MNHEY and CDR2 SMNVEV (reference sequence). The CDR3 spells CASSFGAGGFGYTF. CDR3 nucleotides: TGTGCCAGCAGTTTTGGGGCAGGGGGCTTTGGCTACACCTTC.

V and J are TRBV9 and TRBJ2-2; 7 nucleotides align to TRBD2. Per the germline V gene, CDR1 is SGDLS and CDR2 is YYNGEE. Germline trimming cut 4 bases from V and 2 bases from J; bases unmatched to any gene: 11. CDR3 length: 17 residues. CDR3 region: CASSPSGAGANTGELFF. The CDR3, as DNA: TGTGCCAGCAGCCCAAGTGGGGCGGGAGCTAACACCGGGGAGCTGTTTTTT.

This sequence joins TRBV5-6 and TRBJ2-7; TRBD2 matches 8 bases. This CDR3 has 15 residues. Looked up from germline, CDR1 is SGHDT and CDR2 is YYEEEE. With V trimmed by 4 bases and J by 5 bases, 11 bases remained unmatched. The CDR3 bases are TGTGCCAGCAGCCCGGAACCGGGACTAGGGAACGAGCAGTACTTC. This translates into CASSPEPGLGNEQYF.

The chain couples TRBV5-6 to TRBJ2-1; a possible D gene is TRBD1 (5 bases). The V end lost 2 bases, the J end lost 9 bases, and 9 bases lay between the germline ends. Germline V gene sequence: CDR1 SGHDT, CDR2 YYEEEE. The CDR3 is 12 residues long. DNA of the CDR3: TGTGCCAGCAGCTTAAGGGGTACTGAGCAGTTCTTC. The encoded protein is CASSLRGTEQFF.

J is TRBJ2-3 and V is TRBV11-2; 11 bases align to TRBD2. Trimming cost V 3 bases and J 2 bases; bases outside gene matches: 4. CDR3 length: 16 amino acids. Per germline, CDR1 SGHAT and CDR2 FQNNGV. CDR3: CASSLVAGGSTDTQYF. DNA of the CDR3: TGTGCCAGCAGCTTGGTAGCGGGAGGGTCCACAGATACGCAGTATTTT.